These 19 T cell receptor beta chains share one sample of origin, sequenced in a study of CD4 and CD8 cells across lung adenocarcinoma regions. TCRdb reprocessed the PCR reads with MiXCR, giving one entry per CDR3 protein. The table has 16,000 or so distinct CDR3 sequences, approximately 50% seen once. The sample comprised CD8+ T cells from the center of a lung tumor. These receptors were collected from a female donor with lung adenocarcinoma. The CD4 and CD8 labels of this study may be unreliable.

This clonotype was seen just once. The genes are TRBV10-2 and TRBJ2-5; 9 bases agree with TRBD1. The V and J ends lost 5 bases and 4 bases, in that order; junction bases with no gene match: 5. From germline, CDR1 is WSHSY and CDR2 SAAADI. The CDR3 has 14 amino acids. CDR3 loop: CASSLQGARETQYF. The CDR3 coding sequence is TGCGCCAGCAGTCTACAGGGGGCGAGAGAGACCCAGTACTTC.

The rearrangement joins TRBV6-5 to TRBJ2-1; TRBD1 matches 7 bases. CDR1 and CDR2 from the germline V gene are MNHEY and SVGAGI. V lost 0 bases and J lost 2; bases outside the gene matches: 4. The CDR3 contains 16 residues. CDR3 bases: TGTGCCAGCAGTTACTCTTTTACAGGGGCCTACAATGAGCAGTTCTTC. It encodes CASSYSFTGAYNEQFF.

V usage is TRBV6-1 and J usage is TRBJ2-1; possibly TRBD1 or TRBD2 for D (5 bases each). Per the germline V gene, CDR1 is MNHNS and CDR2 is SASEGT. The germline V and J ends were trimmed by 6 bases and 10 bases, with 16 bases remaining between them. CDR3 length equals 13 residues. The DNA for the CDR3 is TGTGCCAGCAGCAGGGACGGATCCTACGAGCAGTTCTTC. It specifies CASSRDGSYEQFF.

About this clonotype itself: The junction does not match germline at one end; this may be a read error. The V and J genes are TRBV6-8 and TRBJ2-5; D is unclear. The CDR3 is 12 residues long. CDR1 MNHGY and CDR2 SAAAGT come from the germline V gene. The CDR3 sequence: CAVAREQETQYF. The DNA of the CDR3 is TGTGCCGTGGCCCGTGAGCAAGAGACGCAGTACTTC.

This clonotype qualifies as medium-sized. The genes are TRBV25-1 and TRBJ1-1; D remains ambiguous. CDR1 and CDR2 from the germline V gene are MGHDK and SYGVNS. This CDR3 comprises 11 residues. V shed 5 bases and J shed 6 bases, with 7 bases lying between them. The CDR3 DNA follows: TGTGCCAGCAGTCGTTTTTCTGAAGCTTTCTTT. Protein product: CASSRFSEAFF.

The CDR3 DNA reads as TGTGCCAGCAGGGCCGGGACAGGGTGGTTCTTC. It is translated as CASRAGTGWFF. This chain connects TRBV6-1 to TRBJ2-1; TRBD1 matches at 9 bases. The CDR3 is made up of 11 amino acids. The germline gives CDR1 MNHNS, CDR2 SASEGT. Germline trimming cut 6 bases from V and 15 bases from J; bases unmatched to any gene: 6.

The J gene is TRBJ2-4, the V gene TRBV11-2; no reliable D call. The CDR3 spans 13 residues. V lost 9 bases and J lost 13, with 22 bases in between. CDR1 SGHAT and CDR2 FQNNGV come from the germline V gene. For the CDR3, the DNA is TGTGCCAGGGCGCCGTGGGCCACAAACACGCAGTACTTC. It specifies CARAPWATNTQYF.

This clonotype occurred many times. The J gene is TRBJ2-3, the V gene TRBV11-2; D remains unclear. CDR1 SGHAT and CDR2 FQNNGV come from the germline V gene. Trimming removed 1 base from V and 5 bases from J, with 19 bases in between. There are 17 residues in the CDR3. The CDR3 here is CASSLVLLVAERDTQYF. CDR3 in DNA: TGTGCCAGCAGCTTAGTGCTTCTTGTGGCAGAGAGAGATACGCAGTATTTT.

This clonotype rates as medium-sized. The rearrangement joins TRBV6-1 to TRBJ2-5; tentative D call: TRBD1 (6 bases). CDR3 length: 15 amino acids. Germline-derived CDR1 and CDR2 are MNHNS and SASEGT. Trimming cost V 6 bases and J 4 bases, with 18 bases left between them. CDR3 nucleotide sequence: TGTGCCAGCAGCGTCACCGGGACACCCAGAGAGACCCAGTACTTC. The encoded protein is CASSVTGTPRETQYF.

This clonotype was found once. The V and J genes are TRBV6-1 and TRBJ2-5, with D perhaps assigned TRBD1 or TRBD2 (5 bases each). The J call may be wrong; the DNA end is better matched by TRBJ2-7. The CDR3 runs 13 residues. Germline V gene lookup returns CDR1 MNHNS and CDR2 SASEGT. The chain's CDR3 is CASSELGAYEQYF. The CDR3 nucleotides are TGTGCCAGCAGTGAATTGGGGGCCTACGAGCAGTACTTC.

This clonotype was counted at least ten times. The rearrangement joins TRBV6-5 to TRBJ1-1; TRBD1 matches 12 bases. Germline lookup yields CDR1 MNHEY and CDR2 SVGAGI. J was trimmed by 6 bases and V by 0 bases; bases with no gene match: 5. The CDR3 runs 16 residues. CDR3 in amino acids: CASSYSMGQGAAEAFF. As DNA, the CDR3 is TGTGCCAGCAGTTACTCGATGGGACAGGGGGCCGCTGAAGCTTTCTTT.

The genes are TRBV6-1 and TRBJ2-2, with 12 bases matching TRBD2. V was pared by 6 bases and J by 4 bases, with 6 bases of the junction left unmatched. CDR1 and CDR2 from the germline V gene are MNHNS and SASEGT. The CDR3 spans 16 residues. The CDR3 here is CASRRTSGGLTGELFF. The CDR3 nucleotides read TGTGCCAGCAGAAGAACTAGCGGGGGGCTCACCGGGGAGCTGTTTTTT.

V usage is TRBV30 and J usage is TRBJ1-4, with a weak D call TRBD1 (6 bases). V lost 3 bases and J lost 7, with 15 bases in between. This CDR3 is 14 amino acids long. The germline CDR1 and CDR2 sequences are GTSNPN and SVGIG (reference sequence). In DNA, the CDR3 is TGTGCCTGGAGGACACAGGGAGGGGGTGAAAAACTGTTTTTT. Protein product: CAWRTQGGGEKLFF.

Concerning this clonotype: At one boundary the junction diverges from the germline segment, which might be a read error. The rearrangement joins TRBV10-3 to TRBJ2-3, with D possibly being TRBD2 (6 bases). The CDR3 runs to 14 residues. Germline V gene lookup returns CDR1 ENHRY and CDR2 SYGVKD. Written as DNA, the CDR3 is TGCCGCATCTCGGGGGAGTTAGCAGGAGACACGCAGTATTTT. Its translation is CRISGELAGDTQYF.

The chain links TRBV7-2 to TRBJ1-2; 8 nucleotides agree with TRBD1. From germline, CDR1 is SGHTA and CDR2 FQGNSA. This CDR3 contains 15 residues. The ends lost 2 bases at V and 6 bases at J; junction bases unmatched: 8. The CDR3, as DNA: TGTGCCAGCAGCTTATCAGGGGGCGCTTCACATGGCTACACCTTC. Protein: CASSLSGGASHGYTF.

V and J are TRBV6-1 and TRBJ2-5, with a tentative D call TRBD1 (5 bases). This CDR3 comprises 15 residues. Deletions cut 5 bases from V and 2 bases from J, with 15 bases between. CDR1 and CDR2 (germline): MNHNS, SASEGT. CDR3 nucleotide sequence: TGTGCCAGCAGTCGGACGCCCGACAGACAAGAGACCCAGTACTTC. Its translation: CASSRTPDRQETQYF.

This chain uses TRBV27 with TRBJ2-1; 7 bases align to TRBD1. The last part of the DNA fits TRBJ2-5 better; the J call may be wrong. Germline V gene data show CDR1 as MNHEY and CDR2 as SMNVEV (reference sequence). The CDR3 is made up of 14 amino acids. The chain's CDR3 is CASSMATGSETQYF. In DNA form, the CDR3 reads TGTGCCAGCAGTATGGCGACAGGGTCGGAGACCCAGTACTTC.

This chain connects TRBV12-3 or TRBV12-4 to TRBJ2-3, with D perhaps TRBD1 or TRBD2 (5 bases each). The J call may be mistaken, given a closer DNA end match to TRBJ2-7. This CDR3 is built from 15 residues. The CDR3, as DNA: TGTGCCAGCAGCTCGGGGCTGAGAGACACAGATACGCAGTACTTC. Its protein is CASSSGLRDTDTQYF.

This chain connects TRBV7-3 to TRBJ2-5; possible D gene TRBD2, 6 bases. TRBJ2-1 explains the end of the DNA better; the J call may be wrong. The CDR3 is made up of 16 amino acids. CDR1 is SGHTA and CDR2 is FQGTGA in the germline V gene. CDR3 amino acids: CASTPGPTSSRNEQFF. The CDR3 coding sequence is TGTGCCAGCACGCCTGGACCAACTAGCTCGCGCAATGAGCAGTTCTTC.